This is a list of T cell receptor beta chains from one sample in a study of T-cell reconstitution after alpha-beta-depleted transplantation in children. One entry per CDR3 protein results from TCRdb running MiXCR on the PCR reads. This sample has about 220,000 distinct CDR3 sequences; 17% occur once, and the top ten carry just under 45%. The source material was PBMCs, mostly from graft donor cells, sampled 360 days after TCRalphabeta/CD19-depleted stem cell transplant. Receptors originate from a male patient between 2 and 15 years old who had a stem cell transplant for acute lymphoblastic leukemia, so the T cells may come from the graft donor. Both conserved end residues are part of each CDR3. The order of the fields is J gene, D gene, clone size, V gene, CDR3 DNA, CDR3 protein. D genes are given only for firm matches. Rows may omit the clone size; those that give it use once, few, many or a size class.

J gene: TRBJ1-4
D gene: TRBD1
clone size: NA
V gene: TRBV5-1
CDR3 DNA: TGCGCCAGCAGCTACCGGGACAGGGCTGAAAAACTGTTTTTT
CDR3 protein: CASSYRDRAEKLFF

J gene: TRBJ2-1
D gene: TRBD2
clone size: few
V gene: TRBV20-1
CDR3 DNA: TGCAGTGCTAGAGTTATTGCGGGAGAGATCGACAATGAGCAGTTCTTC
CDR3 protein: CSARVIAGEIDNEQFF

J gene: TRBJ2-1
D gene: NA
clone size: many
V gene: TRBV21-1
CDR3 DNA: TGTGCCAGCAGCAGGAACAATGAGCAGTTCTTC
CDR3 protein: CASSRNNEQFF

J gene: TRBJ2-3
D gene: TRBD2
clone size: few
V gene: TRBV3-1
CDR3 DNA: TGTGCCAGCAGACCCGGGACTAGACCAGATACGCAGTATTTT
CDR3 protein: CASRPGTRPDTQYF

J gene: TRBJ2-7
D gene: NA
clone size: few
V gene: TRBV12-3/TRBV12-4
CDR3 DNA: TGTGCCAGCAGTCGTACAGCCCACGAGCAGTACTTC
CDR3 protein: CASSRTAHEQYF

J gene: TRBJ2-7
D gene: NA
clone size: many
V gene: TRBV11-1
CDR3 DNA: TGTGCCAGCAGCTTAGATAGGGAATACGAGCAGTACTTC
CDR3 protein: CASSLDREYEQYF

J gene: TRBJ2-1
D gene: NA
clone size: few
V gene: TRBV20-1
CDR3 DNA: TGCAGTGCAGATCAGGGTAATGAGCAGTTCTTC
CDR3 protein: CSADQGNEQFF

J gene: TRBJ1-4
D gene: NA
clone size: NA
V gene: TRBV16
CDR3 DNA: TGTGCCAGCAGCCAATCGGAACATTGGGGGAATGAAAAACTGTTTTTT
CDR3 protein: CASSQSEHWGNEKLFF

J gene: TRBJ1-1
D gene: NA
clone size: few
V gene: TRBV15
CDR3 DNA: TGTGCCACCAGCAGAGATATGACGGGAGCCGGGGCTGAAGCTTTCTTT
CDR3 protein: CATSRDMTGAGAEAFF

J gene: TRBJ1-2
D gene: TRBD1
clone size: few
V gene: TRBV2
CDR3 DNA: TGTGCCAGCAGTAGGGGACAGCCCTATGGCTACACCTTC
CDR3 protein: CASSRGQPYGYTF

J gene: TRBJ2-1
D gene: TRBD2
clone size: NA
V gene: TRBV4-3
CDR3 DNA: TGCGCCAGCAGCCCGACTAGCGGGGGGGCTAATTACAATGAGCAGTTCTTC
CDR3 protein: CASSPTSGGANYNEQFF

J gene: TRBJ1-1
D gene: NA
clone size: NA
V gene: TRBV6-2/TRBV6-3
CDR3 DNA: TGTGCCAGCGATCAGGATTGGAACACTGAAGCTTTCTTT
CDR3 protein: CASDQDWNTEAFF

J gene: TRBJ2-1
D gene: TRBD2
clone size: NA
V gene: TRBV20-1
CDR3 DNA: TGCAGTGCTACGGGACTAGCCCGACCCAATGAGCAGTTCTTC
CDR3 protein: CSATGLARPNEQFF

J gene: TRBJ2-1
D gene: TRBD2
clone size: few
V gene: TRBV5-1
CDR3 DNA: TGCGCCAGCAGCTTGGTACTAGCGAGTGGCAATGAGCAGTTCTTC
CDR3 protein: CASSLVLASGNEQFF

J gene: TRBJ2-4
D gene: TRBD2
clone size: NA
V gene: TRBV2
CDR3 DNA: TGTGCCAGCAGTTGGGATGGGAGGACTAGCGGAAACATTCAGTACTTC
CDR3 protein: CASSWDGRTSGNIQYF

J gene: TRBJ2-5
D gene: NA
clone size: few
V gene: TRBV18
CDR3 DNA: TGTGCCAGCTCACCACGTGCGCCAGCTCGAGAGACCCAGTACTTC
CDR3 protein: CASSPRAPARETQYF

J gene: TRBJ2-2
D gene: TRBD2
clone size: NA
V gene: TRBV7-8
CDR3 DNA: TGTGCCAGCAGCTTAGTTACCGTGCTAGCGGGGCTCACGGGGGAGCTGTTTTTT
CDR3 protein: CASSLVTVLAGLTGELFF

J gene: TRBJ2-1
D gene: NA
clone size: few
V gene: TRBV11-1
CDR3 DNA: TGTGCCAGCAGCTTCGGCCACCGTGGGAATGAGCAGTTCTTC
CDR3 protein: CASSFGHRGNEQFF

J gene: TRBJ2-2
D gene: TRBD1
clone size: NA
V gene: TRBV24-1
CDR3 DNA: TGTGCCACCCGAGGAACCAGGGGGAGTACCGGGGAGCTGTTTTTT
CDR3 protein: CATRGTRGSTGELFF

J gene: TRBJ2-7
D gene: NA
clone size: few
V gene: TRBV28
CDR3 DNA: TGTGCCAGCAGTCCGCCGCTGGACTTC
CDR3 protein: CASSPPLDF

J gene: TRBJ2-4
D gene: NA
clone size: few
V gene: TRBV29-1
CDR3 DNA: TGCAGCGTTGAAAGGACCCGGGGACAACTAGCCAAAAACATTCAGTACTTC
CDR3 protein: CSVERTRGQLAKNIQYF

J gene: TRBJ1-5
D gene: TRBD1
clone size: NA
V gene: TRBV28
CDR3 DNA: TGTGCCAGCAGCGGACAGGGAGAGGGCGATCAGCCCCAGCATTTT
CDR3 protein: CASSGQGEGDQPQHF

J gene: TRBJ2-1
D gene: NA
clone size: once
V gene: TRBV7-2
CDR3 DNA: TGTGCCAGCAGCAAAGAATTGAGGGGGTCCCATTACAATGAGCAGTTCTTC
CDR3 protein: CASSKELRGSHYNEQFF

J gene: TRBJ2-7
D gene: NA
clone size: once
V gene: TRBV5-5
CDR3 DNA: TGTGGCAGCAGCTTGGCCCCACGGGGCAGATTCTCCTACGAGCAGTACTTC
CDR3 protein: CGSSLAPRGRFSYEQYF

J gene: TRBJ1-1
D gene: TRBD1
clone size: NA
V gene: TRBV12-3/TRBV12-4
CDR3 DNA: TGTGCCAGCAGTGCGGACAGGGGTCCCACTGAAGCTTTCTTT
CDR3 protein: CASSADRGPTEAFF

J gene: TRBJ1-1
D gene: NA
clone size: few
V gene: TRBV27
CDR3 DNA: TGTGCCAGCACCTCCGGTCGGAGCACTGAAGCTTTCTTT
CDR3 protein: CASTSGRSTEAFF

J gene: TRBJ1-1
D gene: NA
clone size: NA
V gene: TRBV29-1
CDR3 DNA: TGCAGCGTTGATTTGATGAACACTGAAGCTTTCTTT
CDR3 protein: CSVDLMNTEAFF

J gene: TRBJ2-7
D gene: NA
clone size: many
V gene: TRBV12-3/TRBV12-4
CDR3 DNA: TGTGCCAGCAGTTTTTCCGGGGGCGAGCAGTACTTC
CDR3 protein: CASSFSGGEQYF

J gene: TRBJ2-2
D gene: NA
clone size: few
V gene: TRBV11-1
CDR3 DNA: TGTGCCAGCAGCTTAGCGTTCCAACCCGGGAAAATCACCGGGGAGCTGTTTTTT
CDR3 protein: CASSLAFQPGKITGELFF

J gene: TRBJ2-2
D gene: NA
clone size: NA
V gene: TRBV2
CDR3 DNA: TGTGCCAGCGCCAGCGAAGGGGAGCTGTTTTTT
CDR3 protein: CASASEGELFF

J gene: TRBJ1-1
D gene: NA
clone size: many
V gene: TRBV20-1
CDR3 DNA: TGCAGTGCGCTCTCAACATGGGTTAAAACTGAAGCTTTCTTT
CDR3 protein: CSALSTWVKTEAFF

J gene: TRBJ2-2
D gene: NA
clone size: NA
V gene: TRBV30
CDR3 DNA: TGTGCCTGGAGGGTACTTCCCGGGGAGCTGTTTTTT
CDR3 protein: CAWRVLPGELFF

J gene: TRBJ2-1
D gene: TRBD2
clone size: NA
V gene: TRBV20-1
CDR3 DNA: TGCAGTGCCCATGACGTAACCGGGACTATGAGTGAGCAGTTCTTC
CDR3 protein: CSAHDVTGTMSEQFF

J gene: TRBJ2-5
D gene: TRBD2
clone size: few
V gene: TRBV12-3/TRBV12-4
CDR3 DNA: TGTGCCAGCAGCCAAACCGGGACTAGCGGAGAGACCCAGTACTTC
CDR3 protein: CASSQTGTSGETQYF

J gene: TRBJ1-1
D gene: NA
clone size: NA
V gene: TRBV20-1
CDR3 DNA: TGCAGCCAAGGGGCGGTCATGAACACTGAAGCTTTCTTT
CDR3 protein: CSQGAVMNTEAFF

J gene: TRBJ2-1
D gene: NA
clone size: NA
V gene: TRBV25-1
CDR3 DNA: TGTGCCAGCAGTGAATTCAGGGGGGCCGGTTCCTACAATGAGCAGTTCTTC
CDR3 protein: CASSEFRGAGSYNEQFF

J gene: TRBJ2-7
D gene: TRBD2
clone size: NA
V gene: TRBV29-1
CDR3 DNA: TGCAGCGTTGCGGGACTAGCTTCGGGCGGCTCCTACGAGCAGTACTTC
CDR3 protein: CSVAGLASGGSYEQYF

J gene: TRBJ1-3
D gene: TRBD1
clone size: NA
V gene: TRBV12-3/TRBV12-4
CDR3 DNA: TGTGCCAGCAGTTCATACGCACGGACAGGAGGAAACACCATATATTTT
CDR3 protein: CASSSYARTGGNTIYF

J gene: TRBJ1-5
D gene: NA
clone size: few
V gene: TRBV7-9
CDR3 DNA: TGTGCCAGCAGCTTAGGGACAGACTATAGCAATCAGCCCCAGCATTTT
CDR3 protein: CASSLGTDYSNQPQHF

J gene: TRBJ1-5
D gene: TRBD1
clone size: NA
V gene: TRBV12-3/TRBV12-4
CDR3 DNA: TGTGCCAGCAGTTTAGAATCCGGGACAGGGCGACTCCAGCCCCAGCATTTT
CDR3 protein: CASSLESGTGRLQPQHF

J gene: TRBJ2-5
D gene: TRBD1
clone size: few
V gene: TRBV5-6
CDR3 DNA: TGTGCCAGCAGCCAGCGGACAGGGGGAGTCGGAGAGACCCAGTACTTC
CDR3 protein: CASSQRTGGVGETQYF

J gene: TRBJ2-3
D gene: TRBD2
clone size: few
V gene: TRBV7-3
CDR3 DNA: TGTGCCAGCAGCTTGGGACTAGCGAGAGATACGCAGTATTTT
CDR3 protein: CASSLGLARDTQYF

J gene: TRBJ2-3
D gene: TRBD1
clone size: few
V gene: TRBV20-1
CDR3 DNA: TGCAGTGCTAGAGACCTGACAGGGGACACAGATACGCAGTATTTT
CDR3 protein: CSARDLTGDTDTQYF

J gene: TRBJ1-5
D gene: NA
clone size: NA
V gene: TRBV20-1
CDR3 DNA: TGCAGTGCTAGTCTTGGGGGTAGCAATCAGCCCCAGCATTTT
CDR3 protein: CSASLGGSNQPQHF

J gene: TRBJ2-3
D gene: NA
clone size: many
V gene: TRBV10-3
CDR3 DNA: TGTGCCATCAGGGATTCTACGTCGGGTGTTACGCAGTATTTT
CDR3 protein: CAIRDSTSGVTQYF

J gene: TRBJ2-3
D gene: NA
clone size: few
V gene: TRBV5-1
CDR3 DNA: TGCGCCAGCAGCTTGGCTCTCGGGGGTATGTTGGATACGCAGTATTTT
CDR3 protein: CASSLALGGMLDTQYF

J gene: TRBJ2-1
D gene: TRBD2
clone size: NA
V gene: TRBV5-1
CDR3 DNA: TGCGCCAGCAGCTCCCAGACTAGCGTCTACAATGAGCAGTTCTTC
CDR3 protein: CASSSQTSVYNEQFF

J gene: TRBJ2-1
D gene: TRBD2
clone size: NA
V gene: TRBV13
CDR3 DNA: TGTGCCAGCAGCTCTAGCGGGGGGGCGGTCGATGAGCAGTTCTTC
CDR3 protein: CASSSSGGAVDEQFF